This T cell receptor beta chain was observed in a study of CD8+CD57+ T cells in acquired aplastic anemia. The V gene's germline CDR1 is LNHDA and CDR2 SQIVND (reference sequence). The CDR3 length is 15 residues. Unmatched junction bases numbered 6, after V lost 4 bases and J lost 6 bases. Investigators profiled TCR beta VDJ and CDR3 from genomic DNA template. TCRdb ran MiXCR on the reads and lists one entry per CDR3 protein. This sample has over 200,000 distinct CDR3 sequences, with around 60% found just once. Sequenced material: sorted CD4+, CD8+, or CD8+CD57+ T cells (not recorded which) from PBMCs. The TCR originated in a human donor in good health. V and J are TRBV19 and TRBJ2-7, with 13 bases identical to TRBD2. The CDR3 bases are TGTGCCAGTAGTACGTGGACTAGCGGGAGTGTCGAGCAGTACTTC. Protein sequence: CASSTWTSGSVEQYF. Using reference TRBV19 and TRBJ2-7 for the parts outside the CDR3, the full variable domain is DGGITQSPKYLFRKEGQNVTLSCEQNLNHDAMYWYRQDPGQGLRLIYYSQIVNDFQKGDIAEGYSVSREKKESFPLTVTSAQKNPTAFYLCASSTWTSGSVEQYFGPGTRLTVT.